Following are 4 T cell receptor beta chains from one sample sequenced in a study of cytomegalovirus exposure and HLA in healthy donors (dated by TCRdb to about 2017). Libraries were constructed by the immunoSEQ multiplex PCR assay. A mixture of 60 forward primers for TCR Vbeta segments and 13 reverse primers for TCR Jbeta segments was used in the multiplex PCR. What TCRdb holds here is the immuneACCESS table cut down to in-frame rearrangements. Part of the clones is not present; checked against another copy, under half of the missing clones reflect an unresolved V gene, and the others are unexplained. This sample lists some 150,000 clones; 75% to 85% were detected once. The biggest ten clones account for roughly 13% of the sample. Material: PBMCs. The source is a woman in her fifties or sixties in good health and CMV-seronegative.

This chain uses TRBV7-3 with TRBJ2-3; TRBD2 matches 8 bases. This CDR3 has 14 amino acids. The J segment lost 10 bases and the V segment lost 5 bases, leaving 11 bases of the junction unmatched. Per germline, CDR1 SGHTA and CDR2 FQGTGA. This CDR3 is CASSPNRASGSQYF. For the CDR3, the DNA is TGTGCCAGCAGCCCGAACCGGGCTAGCGGGTCGCAGTATTTT.

V gene TRBV19 combines with J gene TRBJ1-5, with 8 bases fitting TRBD1. J was trimmed by 3 bases and V by 1 base; bases with no gene match: 5. Germline V gene lookup returns CDR1 LNHDA and CDR2 SQIVND (reference sequence). The CDR3 is 16 residues long. CDR3 in amino acids: CASSIGTGFNNQPQHF. CDR3 in DNA: TGTGCCAGTAGTATAGGGACAGGGTTTAACAATCAGCCCCAGCATTTT.

The sample holds one count of this clone. The gene calls are TRBV6-1 and TRBJ2-2, with D uncertain. The germline V and J ends were trimmed by 7 bases and 6 bases, with 12 bases remaining between them. Germline CDR1 MNHNS, CDR2 SASEGT. The CDR3 covers 13 residues. The CDR3 sequence is CASMAASPGELFF. The DNA for the CDR3 is TGTGCCAGCATGGCAGCGTCTCCCGGGGAGCTGTTTTTT.

V usage is TRBV18 and J usage is TRBJ1-1; D is ambiguous. V dropped 1 base and J dropped 3 bases, with 9 bases sitting between them. The CDR3 is 14 amino acids. The germline V gene has CDR1 KGHSH and CDR2 LQKENI. CDR3 sequence reads: CASSPRGPDTEAFF. In nucleotides, the CDR3 is TGTGCCAGCTCACCACGAGGGCCTGACACTGAAGCTTTCTTT.